Following are 28 T cell receptor beta chains from one sample sequenced in a study of OX40 agonist ivuxolimab in advanced cancers. The repertoire was sequenced with immunoSEQ multiplex PCR; TCRdb's copy has only in-frame clones and lacks some. This table holds roughly 130,000 clones, about 94% found once. The sequenced sample was CD4+ or CD8+ T cells sorted from blood, obtained in a trial of the OX40 agonist ivuxolimab. These receptors were collected from an adult with an advanced solid tumor such as melanoma, head and neck, liver or kidney cancer.

The chain links TRBV28 to TRBJ1-2; tentatively, D is TRBD1 (6 bases). Per the germline V gene, CDR1 is MDHEN and CDR2 is SYDVKM. The CDR3 spans 14 residues. V was cut by 8 bases and J by 3 bases, with 16 bases left in between. CDR3 coding DNA: TGTGCCAGCGGGAGGACAGTGGACGACTATGGCTACACCTTC. It yields the protein CASGRTVDDYGYTF.

This clone has a single count. The rearrangement uses TRBV28 and TRBJ2-7; D assignment may be TRBD1 or TRBD2 (6 bases each). The V end lost 7 bases, the J end lost 3 bases, and 19 bases lay between the germline ends. The germline V gene has CDR1 MDHEN and CDR2 SYDVKM. This CDR3 spans 15 amino acids. In DNA form, the CDR3 reads TGTGCCAGCAAACGAGGGGGGACGGCAAACTACGAGCAGTACTTC. Its translation is CASKRGGTANYEQYF. Combining the CDR3 with reference TRBV28 and TRBJ2-7 gives the whole variable domain DVKVTQSSRYLVKRTGEKVFLECVQDMDHENMFWYRQDPGLGLRLIYFSYDVKMKEKGDIPEGYSVSREKKERFSLILESASTNQTSMYLCASKRGGTANYEQYFGPGTRLTVT.

The chain employs TRBV19 and TRBJ1-4, with D possibly TRBD1 on 6 matching bases. CDR3 length: 15 amino acids. Germline values: CDR1 LNHDA, CDR2 SQIVND (reference sequence). The V end was cut by 5 bases, the J end by 7 bases, with 17 bases between. This CDR3 is CASSFRTGSSEKLFF. CDR3 DNA: TGTGCCAGTAGTTTCCGCACAGGGAGCAGTGAAAAACTGTTTTTT.

CDR3 nucleotide sequence: TGTGCCAGCAGCTTGGAAACAGGGGGCACTGGGGCCAACGTCCTGACTTTC. Its protein is CASSLETGGTGANVLTF. V and J are TRBV5-4 and TRBJ2-6, with 9 bases identical to TRBD1. V was clipped by 0 bases and J by 2 bases; unmatched bases: 3. The CDR3 consists of 17 residues. Germline CDR1 SGHNT, CDR2 YYREEE (reference sequence).

J is TRBJ2-7 and V is TRBV5-7; 7 bases map to TRBD1. TRBV5-7 is given ORF status, its function remaining uncertain. The CDR3 totals 15 residues. J was trimmed by 2 bases and V by 2 bases; bases with no gene match: 7. The CDR3 region has the DNA TGTGCCAGCAGCTTACGACAGGGAAAGACCTACGAGCAGTACTTC. It codes for CASSLRQGKTYEQYF.

The chain joins TRBV18 to TRBJ1-5, with 7 bases lining up with TRBD1. V was pared by 5 bases and J by 2 bases, with 6 bases of the junction left unmatched. The CDR3 loop spans 15 amino acids. Germline loops: CDR1 KGHSH, CDR2 LQKENI. The CDR3 sequence: CASSADRTGNQPQHF. DNA of the CDR3: TGTGCCAGCTCAGCGGACAGGACGGGCAATCAGCCCCAGCATTTT.

The chain links TRBV28 to TRBJ2-2, with D possibly being TRBD2 (5 bases). This CDR3 contains 15 residues. V was pared by 3 bases and J by 6 bases, with 14 bases between. Per germline, CDR1 MDHEN and CDR2 SYDVKM. The CDR3 coding sequence is TGTGCCAGCAGTTTCGGATCTAGGAGGTCCGGGGAGCTGTTTTTT. This codes for CASSFGSRRSGELFF. Using reference TRBV28 and TRBJ2-2 for the parts outside the CDR3, the full variable domain is DVKVTQSSRYLVKRTGEKVFLECVQDMDHENMFWYRQDPGLGLRLIYFSYDVKMKEKGDIPEGYSVSREKKERFSLILESASTNQTSMYLCASSFGSRRSGELFFGEGSRLTVL.

The chain links TRBV7-2 to TRBJ2-2; 7 nucleotides line up with TRBD1. The germline gives CDR1 SGHTA, CDR2 FQGNSA. V was pared by 1 base and J by 0 bases, with 8 bases of the junction left unmatched. This CDR3 spans 18 amino acids. This chain's CDR3 is CASSLVWTGLTNTGELFF. CDR3 DNA sequence: TGTGCCAGCAGCTTAGTTTGGACAGGCTTAACGAACACCGGGGAGCTGTTTTTT. The whole variable domain, filled in from reference TRBV7-2 and TRBJ2-2, reads GAGVSQSPSNKVTEKGKDVELRCDPISGHTALYWYRQSLGQGLEFLIYFQGNSAPDKSGLPSDRFSAERTGGSVSTLTIQRTQQEDSAVYLCASSLVWTGLTNTGELFFGEGSRLTVL.

CDR3 in DNA: TGTGCCAGCGGACGAAATTTGTACGAGCAGTACTTC. Amino acids: CASGRNLYEQYF. The chain employs TRBV6-5 and TRBJ2-7, with unresolved D. The V end was cut by 8 bases, the J end by 4 bases, with 12 bases between. CDR1 and CDR2 from the germline V gene are MNHEY and SVGAGI. This CDR3 has 12 amino acids.

This chain links TRBV7-9 with TRBJ2-5, with a tentative D call TRBD2 (5 bases). Germline V gives CDR1 SEHNR, CDR2 FQNEAQ (reference sequence). The V end lost 4 bases, the J end lost 5 bases, and 17 bases lay between the germline ends. This CDR3 region has 15 residues. The CDR3 loop is CASSSRRRKGETQYF. DNA for the CDR3: TGTGCCAGCAGCTCCCGTAGGAGGAAAGGCGAGACCCAGTACTTC.

The table lists this clone with a count of one. This chain joins TRBV9 and TRBJ1-1, with TRBD1 matching over 8 bases. The CDR3 covers 14 residues. Germline V lookup: CDR1 SGDLS, CDR2 YYNGEE. V lost 6 bases to trimming and J lost 3 bases; unmatched junction nucleotides: 7. The CDR3 DNA sequence: TGTGCCAGCACCAAAATACAGGGGGACACTGAAGCTTTCTTT. Amino acids: CASTKIQGDTEAFF.

This chain connects TRBV5-4 to TRBJ1-6, with 8 nucleotides matching TRBD1. The CDR3 totals 15 residues. V gave up 4 bases and J gave up 10 bases; unmatched junction bases: 10. Germline-derived CDR1 and CDR2 are SGHNT and YYREEE (reference sequence). The CDR3 nucleotides are TGTGCCAGCAGCCTTACGACAGGGGTGGGATCACCCCTCCACTTT. Translation gives CASSLTTGVGSPLHF.

This clone was detected once. The chain links TRBV12-5 to TRBJ1-1; D is unresolved. Germline CDR1 reads LGHNT; CDR2 reads FRNRAP. V lost 2 bases and J 5 bases, leaving 9 bases between the germline ends. This CDR3 contains 13 residues. The CDR3 is CASGLKEGTEAFF. The CDR3 DNA sequence: TGTGCTAGTGGTTTGAAGGAGGGTACTGAAGCTTTCTTT.

The chain joins TRBV23-1 to TRBJ1-5, with 7 bases that match TRBD1. TRBV23-1 is treated as an ORF (open reading frame) with a function not yet certain. The CDR3 totals 16 residues. Trimming at V came to 0 bases and at J to 2 bases, leaving 4 bases not matched to a gene. The CDR3 DNA is TGCGCCAGCAGTCAATCGAGGGACAGATGCAATCAGCCCCAGCATTTT. Amino acids: CASSQSRDRCNQPQHF.

The gene calls are TRBV2 and TRBJ2-5, with 8 bases fitting TRBD1. This CDR3 comprises 12 residues. Unmatched junction bases numbered 8, after V lost 3 bases and J lost 14 bases. The germline V gene has CDR1 SNHLY and CDR2 FYNNEI. The CDR3 reads CASSETRDRTYF. CDR3 nucleotides: TGTGCCAGCAGTGAGACGCGGGACAGGACTTACTTC. Filled out from reference TRBV2 and TRBJ2-5, the complete variable domain reads EPEVTQTPSHQVTQMGQEVILRCVPISNHLYFYWYRQILGQKVEFLVSFYNNEISEKSEIFDDQFSVERPDGSNFTLKIRSTKLEDSAMYFCASSETRDRTYFGPGTRLLVL.

The DNA of the CDR3 is TGTGCCAGCAGCAAAGGACGTCAAAAAGGACTCTGCGTCGTGAGCGAGCAGTACTTC. The encoded protein is CASSKGRQKGLCVVSEQYF. The chain uses TRBV21-1 and TRBJ2-7; the tabulated D call, TRBD2, remains unverified against the DNA. TRBV21-1 is a documented pseudogene. The CDR3 has 19 residues.

The rearrangement links TRBV6-1 to TRBJ2-1; 11 nucleotides agree with TRBD2. This CDR3 has 18 amino acids. The V segment lost 4 bases and the J segment 2 bases; nucleotides outside the gene matches: 10. CDR1 and CDR2 from the germline V gene are MNHNS and SASEGT. The DNA for the CDR3 is TGTGCCAGCAGTGCCTCCCCCGTAGCGGGAGGGGCCTACAATGAGCAGTTCTTC. Amino acids: CASSASPVAGGAYNEQFF.

This clone came up once. The chain employs TRBV14 and TRBJ2-1, with a possible D match to TRBD2 (5 bases). V was trimmed by 4 bases and J by 9 bases, leaving 16 bases between them. CDR1 is SGHDN and CDR2 is FVKESK in the germline V gene. The CDR3 is 14 residues long. As DNA, the CDR3 is TGTGCCAGCAGCCGTGAGCGGCAATTCGGTGAGCAGTTCTTC. Translation: CASSRERQFGEQFF. Full variable domain (rest looked up from reference TRBV14 and TRBJ2-1): EAGVTQFPSHSVIEKGQTVTLRCDPISGHDNLYWYRRVMGKEIKFLLHFVKESKQDESGMPNNRFLAERTGGTYSTLKVQPAELEDSGVYFCASSRERQFGEQFFGPGTRLTVL.

The rearrangement uses TRBV5-4 and TRBJ2-7; the D is unclear. V lost 2 bases, J lost 6 bases, and 12 bases lay in between. CDR1 is SGHNT, CDR2 YYREEE, per germline (reference sequence). The length of the CDR3 is 13 residues. CDR3 nucleotides: TGTGCCAGCAGCTTAGAGATAGTTTCCGAGCAGTACTTC. Protein product: CASSLEIVSEQYF.

This clone was recorded once. The genes are TRBV18 and TRBJ2-6; 7 nucleotides align to TRBD2. CDR3 size: 17 residues. V lost 3 bases and J lost 0; bases outside the gene matches: 5. The germline gives CDR1 KGHSH, CDR2 LQKENI. The CDR3 loop reads CASSPDGGGSGANVLTF. CDR3 nucleotide sequence: TGTGCCAGCTCACCCGATGGGGGGGGCTCTGGGGCCAACGTCCTGACTTTC.

V and J are TRBV7-2 and TRBJ2-5, with D maybe TRBD2 (5 bases). The CDR3 runs 14 residues. Trimming took off 3 bases at V and 2 bases at J, with 10 bases between the two ends. In germline, CDR1 is SGHTA, CDR2 FQGNSA. The CDR3 reads CASSFGIRQETQYF. CDR3 nucleotides: TGTGCCAGCAGCTTCGGGATCAGACAAGAGACCCAGTACTTC.

The chain combines TRBV9 with TRBJ2-6, with no clear D. In germline, CDR1 is SGDLS, CDR2 YYNGEE. The ends were cut back, 0 bases at V and 0 bases at J, with 4 bases in the middle. The length of the CDR3 is 15 residues. The CDR3 region is CASSVGDSGANVLTF. The CDR3 DNA reads TGTGCCAGCAGCGTAGGTGACTCTGGGGCCAACGTCCTGACTTTC.

The V call is TRBV11-2, the J call TRBJ2-7; 11 bases fit TRBD2. The germline gives CDR1 SGHAT, CDR2 FQNNGV. The trim removed 6 bases at V and 2 bases at J, leaving 3 bases unmatched. The CDR3 is made up of 14 amino acids. CDR3 nucleotide sequence: TGTGCCAGCAGTCTAGCGGGGGGACCCTACGAGCAGTACTTC. Amino acid sequence: CASSLAGGPYEQYF.

J is TRBJ1-3 and V is TRBV6-5; no clear D gene. V dropped 8 bases and J dropped 2 bases, with 10 bases sitting between them. The CDR3 spans 13 residues. Germline V gives CDR1 MNHEY, CDR2 SVGAGI. The DNA for the CDR3 is TGTGCCAGCGGGAGAGGCACTGGAAACACCATATATTTT. Encoded protein: CASGRGTGNTIYF.

This rearrangement joins TRBV19 to TRBJ2-3; 8 nucleotides align to TRBD2. The CDR3 contains 17 residues. The germline V gene has CDR1 LNHDA and CDR2 SQIVND (reference sequence). V shed 3 bases and J 6 bases; nucleotides not matched to a gene: 14. The CDR3 DNA follows: TGTGCCAGTAGTATTCCTGGGACTAGTGCACGTATCGATACGCAGTATTTT. Its protein is CASSIPGTSARIDTQYF.

This clone was counted once. This chain uses TRBV2 with TRBJ2-7, with no clear D. V lost 5 bases, J lost 2 bases, and 7 bases lay in between. The CDR3 spans 12 residues. Germline V gene sequence: CDR1 SNHLY, CDR2 FYNNEI. CDR3 loop: CASSLDAYEQYF. The CDR3 DNA reads TGTGCCAGCAGTCTGGACGCCTACGAGCAGTACTTC.

The genes are TRBV6-6 and TRBJ1-6; the match to TRBD1 covers 8 bases. CDR3 length equals 14 residues. Per the germline V gene, CDR1 is MNHNY and CDR2 is SVGAGI (reference sequence). The V and J ends lost 5 bases and 9 bases, in that order; junction bases with no gene match: 6. CDR3 in amino acids: CASSLQGAGSPLHF. The DNA for the CDR3 is TGTGCCAGCAGTCTCCAGGGGGCAGGTTCACCCCTCCACTTT.

The rearrangement links TRBV6-5 to TRBJ1-1, with a possible D match to TRBD1 (5 bases). Trimming shortened V by 6 bases and J by 1 base, and 15 bases separated the two germline ends. The CDR3 length is 15 residues. In germline, CDR1 is MNHEY, CDR2 SVGAGI. CDR3 nucleotides: TGTGCCAGCAGATCGACAGCCACCGGGAACACTGAAGCTTTCTTT. Translating gives CASRSTATGNTEAFF.